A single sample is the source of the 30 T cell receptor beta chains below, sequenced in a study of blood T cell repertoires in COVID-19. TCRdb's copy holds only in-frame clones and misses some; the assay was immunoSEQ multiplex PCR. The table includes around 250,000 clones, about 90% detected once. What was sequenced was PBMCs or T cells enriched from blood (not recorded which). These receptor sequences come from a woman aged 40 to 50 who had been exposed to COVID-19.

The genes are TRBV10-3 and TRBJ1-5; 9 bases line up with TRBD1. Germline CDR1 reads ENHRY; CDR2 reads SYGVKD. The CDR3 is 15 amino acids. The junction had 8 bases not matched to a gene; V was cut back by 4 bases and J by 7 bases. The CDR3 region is CAISATGTGKQPQHF. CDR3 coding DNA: TGTGCCATCAGTGCCACCGGGACAGGGAAACAGCCCCAGCATTTT.

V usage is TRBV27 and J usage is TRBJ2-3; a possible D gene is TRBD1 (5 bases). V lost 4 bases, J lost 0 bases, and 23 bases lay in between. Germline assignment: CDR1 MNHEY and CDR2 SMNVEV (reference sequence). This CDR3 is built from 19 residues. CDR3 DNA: TGTGCCAGCAGTTCTCCAGGGCCCCCCCGATTAACTAGCACAGATACGCAGTATTTT. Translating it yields CASSSPGPPRLTSTDTQYF.

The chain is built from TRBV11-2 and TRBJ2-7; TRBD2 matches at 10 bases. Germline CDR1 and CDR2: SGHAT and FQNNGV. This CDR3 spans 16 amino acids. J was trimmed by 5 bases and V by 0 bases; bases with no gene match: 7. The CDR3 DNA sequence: TGTGCCAGCAGCTTAGATTCGGCTAGCGGGGGCCACGAGCAGTACTTC. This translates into CASSLDSASGGHEQYF. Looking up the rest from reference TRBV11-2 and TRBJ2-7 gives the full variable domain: EAGVAQSPRYKIIEKRQSVAFWCNPISGHATLYWYQQILGQGPKLLIQFQNNGVVDDSQLPKDRFSAERLKGVDSTLKIQPAKLEDSAVYLCASSLDSASGGHEQYFGPGTRLTVT.

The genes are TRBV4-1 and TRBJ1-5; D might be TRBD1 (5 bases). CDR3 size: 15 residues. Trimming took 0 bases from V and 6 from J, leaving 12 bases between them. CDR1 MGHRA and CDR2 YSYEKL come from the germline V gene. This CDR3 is CASSQDQRGSQPQHF. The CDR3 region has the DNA TGCGCCAGCAGCCAAGATCAACGGGGGAGTCAGCCCCAGCATTTT.

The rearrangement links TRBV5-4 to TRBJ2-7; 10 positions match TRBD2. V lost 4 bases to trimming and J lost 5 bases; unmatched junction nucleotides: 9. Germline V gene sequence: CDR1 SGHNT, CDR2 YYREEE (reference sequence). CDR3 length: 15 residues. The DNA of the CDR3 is TGTGCCAGCAGCAGATATAGCGGGAGGAATCACGAGCAGTACGTC. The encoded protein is CASSRYSGRNHEQYV.

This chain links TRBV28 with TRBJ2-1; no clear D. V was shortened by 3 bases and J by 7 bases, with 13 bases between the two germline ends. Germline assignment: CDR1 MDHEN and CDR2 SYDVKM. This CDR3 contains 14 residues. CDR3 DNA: TGTGCCAGCAGTTTCGCGGCTGCTAGGAATGAGCAGTTCTTC. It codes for CASSFAAARNEQFF.

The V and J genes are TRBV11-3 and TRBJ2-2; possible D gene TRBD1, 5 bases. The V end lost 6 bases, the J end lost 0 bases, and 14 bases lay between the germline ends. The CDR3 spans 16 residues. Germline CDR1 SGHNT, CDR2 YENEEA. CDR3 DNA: TGTGCCAGCAGATATGGACAAGTCGCGAACACCGGGGAGCTGTTTTTT. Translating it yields CASRYGQVANTGELFF.

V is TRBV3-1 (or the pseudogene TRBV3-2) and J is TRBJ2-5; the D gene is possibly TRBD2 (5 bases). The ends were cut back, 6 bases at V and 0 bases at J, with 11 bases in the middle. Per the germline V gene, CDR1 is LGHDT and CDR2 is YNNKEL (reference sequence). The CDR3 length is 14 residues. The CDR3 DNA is TGTGCCAGCAGTCCCCGGGATAACCAAGAGACCCAGTACTTC. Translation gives CASSPRDNQETQYF.

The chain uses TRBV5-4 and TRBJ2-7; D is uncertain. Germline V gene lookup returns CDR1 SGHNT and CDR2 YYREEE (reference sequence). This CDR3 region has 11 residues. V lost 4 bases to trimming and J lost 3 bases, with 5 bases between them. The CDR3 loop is CASSTDYEQYF. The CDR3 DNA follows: TGTGCCAGCAGCACAGACTACGAGCAGTACTTC.

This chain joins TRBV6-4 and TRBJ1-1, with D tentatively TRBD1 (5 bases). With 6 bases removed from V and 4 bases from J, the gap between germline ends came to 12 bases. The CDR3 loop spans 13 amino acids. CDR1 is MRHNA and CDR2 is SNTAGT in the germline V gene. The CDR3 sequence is CASRKGEGTEAFF. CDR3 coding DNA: TGTGCCAGCAGGAAAGGGGAGGGCACTGAAGCTTTCTTT.

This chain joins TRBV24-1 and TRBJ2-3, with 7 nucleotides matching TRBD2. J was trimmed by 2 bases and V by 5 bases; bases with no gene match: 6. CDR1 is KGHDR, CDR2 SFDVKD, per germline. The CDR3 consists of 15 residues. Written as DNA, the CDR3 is TGTGCCACCAGTGTAAGGGGAGGGCCCACAGATACGCAGTATTTT. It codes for CATSVRGGPTDTQYF.

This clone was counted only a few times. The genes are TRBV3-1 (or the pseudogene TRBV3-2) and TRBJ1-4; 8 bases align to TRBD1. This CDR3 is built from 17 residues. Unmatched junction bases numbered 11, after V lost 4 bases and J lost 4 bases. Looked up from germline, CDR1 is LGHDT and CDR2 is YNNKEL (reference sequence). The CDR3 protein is CASSRRQGNPFNEKLFF. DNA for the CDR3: TGTGCCAGCAGCCGGAGACAGGGGAACCCTTTTAATGAAAAACTGTTTTTT.

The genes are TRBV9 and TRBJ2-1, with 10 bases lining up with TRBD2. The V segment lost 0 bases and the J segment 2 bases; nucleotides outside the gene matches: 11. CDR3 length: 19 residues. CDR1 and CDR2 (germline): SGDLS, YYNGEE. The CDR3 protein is CASSVGVGLAVSTYNEQFF. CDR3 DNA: TGTGCCAGCAGCGTAGGCGTCGGACTAGCGGTTTCGACCTACAATGAGCAGTTCTTC.

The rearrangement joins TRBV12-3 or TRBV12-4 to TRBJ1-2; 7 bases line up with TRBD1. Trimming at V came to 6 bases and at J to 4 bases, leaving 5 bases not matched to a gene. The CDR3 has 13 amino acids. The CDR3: CASRSTGTYGYTF. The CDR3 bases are TGTGCCAGCAGGTCGACAGGGACCTATGGCTACACCTTC.

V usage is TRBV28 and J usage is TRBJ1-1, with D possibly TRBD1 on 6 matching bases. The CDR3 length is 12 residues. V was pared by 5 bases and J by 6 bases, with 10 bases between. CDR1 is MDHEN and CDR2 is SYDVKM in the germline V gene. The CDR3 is CASSNRVPEAFF. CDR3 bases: TGTGCCAGCAGTAACAGGGTCCCTGAAGCTTTCTTT.

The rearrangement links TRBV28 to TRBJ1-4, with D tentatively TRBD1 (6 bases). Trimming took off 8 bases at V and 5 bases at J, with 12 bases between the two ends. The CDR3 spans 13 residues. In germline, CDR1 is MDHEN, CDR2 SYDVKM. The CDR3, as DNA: TGTGCCAGCGTAGGGGGAAGGAATGAAAAACTGTTTTTT. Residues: CASVGGRNEKLFF.

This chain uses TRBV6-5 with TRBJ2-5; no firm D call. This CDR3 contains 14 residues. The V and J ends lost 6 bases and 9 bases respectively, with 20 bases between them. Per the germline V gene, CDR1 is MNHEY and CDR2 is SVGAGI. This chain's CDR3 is CASRRGEIGTAQYF. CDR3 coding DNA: TGTGCCAGCAGGAGAGGAGAGATAGGAACGGCCCAGTACTTC.

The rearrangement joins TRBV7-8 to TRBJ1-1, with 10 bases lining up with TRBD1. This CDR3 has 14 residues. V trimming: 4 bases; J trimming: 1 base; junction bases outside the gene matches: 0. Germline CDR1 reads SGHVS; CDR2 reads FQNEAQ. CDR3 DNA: TGTGCCAGCAGCTGGGACAGGGGGAACACTGAAGCTTTCTTT. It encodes CASSWDRGNTEAFF.

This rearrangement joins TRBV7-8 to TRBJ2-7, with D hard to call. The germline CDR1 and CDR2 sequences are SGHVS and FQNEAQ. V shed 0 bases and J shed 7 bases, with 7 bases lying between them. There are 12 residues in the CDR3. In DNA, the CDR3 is TGTGCCAGCAGCTTAGCGCGGTGGGAGCAGTACTTC. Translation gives CASSLARWEQYF.

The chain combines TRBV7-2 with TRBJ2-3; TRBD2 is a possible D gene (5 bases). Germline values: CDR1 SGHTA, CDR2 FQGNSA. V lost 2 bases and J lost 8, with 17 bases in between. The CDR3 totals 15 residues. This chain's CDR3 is CASSLSLGVAGTQYF. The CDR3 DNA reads TGTGCCAGCAGCTTATCCCTCGGGGTAGCAGGTACGCAGTATTTT.

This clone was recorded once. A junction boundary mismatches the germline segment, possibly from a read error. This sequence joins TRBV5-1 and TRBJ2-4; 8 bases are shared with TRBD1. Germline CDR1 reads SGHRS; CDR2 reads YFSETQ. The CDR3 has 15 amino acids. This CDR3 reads CASSPGPDRGDIQYF. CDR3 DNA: TGTGCCAGCAGCCCTGGACCCGACAGGGGTGACATTCAGTACTTC.

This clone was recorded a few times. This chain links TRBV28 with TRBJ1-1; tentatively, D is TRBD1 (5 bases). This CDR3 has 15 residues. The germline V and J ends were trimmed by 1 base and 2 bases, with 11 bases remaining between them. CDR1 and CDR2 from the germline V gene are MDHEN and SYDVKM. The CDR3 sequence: CASSLLTASNTEAFF. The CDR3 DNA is TGTGCCAGCAGTTTATTGACAGCCTCAAACACTGAAGCTTTCTTT.

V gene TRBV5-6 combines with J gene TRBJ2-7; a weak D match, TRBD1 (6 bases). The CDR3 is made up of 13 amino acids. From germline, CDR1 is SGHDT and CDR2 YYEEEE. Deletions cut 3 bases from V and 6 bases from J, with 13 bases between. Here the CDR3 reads CASSSIGGTEQYV. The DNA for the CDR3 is TGTGCCAGCAGCTCCATTGGGGGCACCGAGCAGTACGTC.

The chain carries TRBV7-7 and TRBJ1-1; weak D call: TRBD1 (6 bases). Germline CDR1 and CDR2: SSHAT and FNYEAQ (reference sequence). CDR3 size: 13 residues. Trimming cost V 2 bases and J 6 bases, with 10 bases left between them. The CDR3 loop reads CASSLSEGAEAFF. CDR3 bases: TGTGCCAGCAGCTTATCTGAGGGGGCTGAAGCTTTCTTT.

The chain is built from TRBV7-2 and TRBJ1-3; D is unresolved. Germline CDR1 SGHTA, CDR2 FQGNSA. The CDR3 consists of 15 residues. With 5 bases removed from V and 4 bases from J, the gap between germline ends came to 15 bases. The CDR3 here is CASSPRAGRGNTIYF. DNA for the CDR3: TGTGCCAGCAGCCCGAGGGCAGGAAGAGGAAACACCATATATTTT.

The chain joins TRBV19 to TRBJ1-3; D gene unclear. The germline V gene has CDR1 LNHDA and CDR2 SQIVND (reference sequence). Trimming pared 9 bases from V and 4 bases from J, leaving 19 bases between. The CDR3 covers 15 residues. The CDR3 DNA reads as TGTGCCAGCACGACTGAAGGCACCACGGGAAACACCATATATTTT. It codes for CASTTEGTTGNTIYF.

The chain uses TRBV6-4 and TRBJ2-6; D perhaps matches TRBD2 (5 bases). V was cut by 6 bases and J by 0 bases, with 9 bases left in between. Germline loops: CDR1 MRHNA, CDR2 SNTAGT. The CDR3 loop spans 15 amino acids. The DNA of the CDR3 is TGTGCCAGCAGAACCGAGGGCTCTGGGGCCAACGTCCTGACTTTC. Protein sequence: CASRTEGSGANVLTF.

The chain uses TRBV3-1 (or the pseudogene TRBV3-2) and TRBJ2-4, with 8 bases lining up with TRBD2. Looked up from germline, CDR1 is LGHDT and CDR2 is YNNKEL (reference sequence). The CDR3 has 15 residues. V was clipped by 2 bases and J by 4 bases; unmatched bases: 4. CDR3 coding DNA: TGTGCCAGCAGCCAAAGGCCGGGGGGGAAAAACATTCAGTACTTC. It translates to CASSQRPGGKNIQYF.

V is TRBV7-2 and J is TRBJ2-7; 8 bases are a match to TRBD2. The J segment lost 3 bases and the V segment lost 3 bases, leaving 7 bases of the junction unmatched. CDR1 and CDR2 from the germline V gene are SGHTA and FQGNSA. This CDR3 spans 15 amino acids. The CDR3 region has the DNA TGTGCCAGCAGCTTTACGGGGGGGGCGATCTACGAGCAGTACTTC. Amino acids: CASSFTGGAIYEQYF.

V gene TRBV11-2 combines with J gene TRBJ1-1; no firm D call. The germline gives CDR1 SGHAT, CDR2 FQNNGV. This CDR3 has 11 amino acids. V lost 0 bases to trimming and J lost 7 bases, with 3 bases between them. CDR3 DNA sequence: TGTGCCAGCAGCTTAGACGTTGAAGCTTTCTTT. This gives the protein CASSLDVEAFF.